The 5 T cell receptor beta chains below all came from one sample that was sequenced in a study of T cells in Graves' hyperthyroidism and ophthalmopathy (dated by TCRdb to about 2019). Library preparation employed multiplex PCR. These reads were obtained on an Illumina HiSeq 2000. Amplification of TCR beta CDR3 regions was carried out from RNA transcripts. The TCR CDR3 was subjected to a first round of RT-PCR using the HTBI primer set and the Qiagen OneStep RT-PCR kit. The public reads were reanalyzed by TCRdb: fastp trimming at Q25, MiXCR alignment, in-frame beta chains only. CDR3 protein sequences are deduplicated, and each keeps its most common genes and DNA. The sample table lists 610,000 or so distinct CDR3 sequences, 46% of them with a count of one. The biggest ten clones account for around 8% of the sample. Source material: peripheral blood or thyroid tissue (not recorded which). These receptors originate from a woman aged 18-29 years with Graves' hyperthyroidism.

Remarks on this clonotype: A read error is likely, as this CDR3 ends without the conserved phenylalanine or tryptophan. Because the CDR3's place on the DNA is in doubt, the DNA is left out and the CDR3 is given as listed by TCRdb. This sequence joins TRBV6-6 and TRBJ1-2. The CDR3 has 11 residues if both end residues are counted. The germline CDR1 and CDR2 sequences are MNHNY and SVGAGI (reference sequence). CDR3 protein: CASSEEGGSSY.

This clonotype has ten or more counts. The CDR3 region has the DNA TGTGCCAGCAGTTTGTTCGGGAACACTGAAGCTTTCTTT. Its protein product is CASSLFGNTEAFF. The chain carries TRBV27 and TRBJ1-1; D remains ambiguous. In germline, CDR1 is MNHEY, CDR2 SMNVEV (reference sequence). Trimming left V 3 bases short and J 1 base short, with 6 bases between. The CDR3 consists of 13 residues.

The rearrangement joins TRBV20-1 to TRBJ2-7; TRBD1 matches 7 bases. V was pared by 5 bases and J by 0 bases, with 13 bases of the junction left unmatched. The CDR3 has 16 amino acids. CDR1 is DFQATT and CDR2 is SNEGSKA in the germline V gene (reference sequence). CDR3: CSAPGTVSGDSYEQYF. The CDR3 DNA sequence: TGCAGTGCTCCCGGGACAGTGTCCGGTGACTCCTACGAGCAGTACTTC.

This clonotype came up once. The DNA for the CDR3 is TGTGCCAGCAGTTATACGACTAGCGGGGAGCTGTTTTTT. Encoded protein: CASSYTTSGELFF. The rearrangement uses TRBV6-5 and TRBJ2-2; D perhaps matches TRBD2 (6 bases). The ends were cut back, 3 bases at V and 7 bases at J, with 9 bases in the middle. This CDR3 comprises 13 residues. Germline V lookup: CDR1 MNHEY, CDR2 SVGAGI.

This chain connects TRBV29-1 to TRBJ1-2; no clear D. Between the trimmed V and J ends, which lost 8 bases and 1 base, there was a span of 8 bases. CDR1 is SQVTM, CDR2 ANQGSEA, per germline. This CDR3 spans 11 amino acids. CDR3 sequence (DNA): TGCAGCTTGTCCCTTAACTATGGCTACACCTTC. Residues: CSLSLNYGYTF. Complete variable domain (other parts from reference TRBV29-1 and TRBJ1-2): SAVISQKPSRDICQRGTSLTIQCQVDSQVTMMFWYRQQPGQSLTLIATANQGSEATYESGFVIDKFPISRPNLTFSTLTVSNMSPEDSSIYLCSLSLNYGYTFGSGTRLTVV.